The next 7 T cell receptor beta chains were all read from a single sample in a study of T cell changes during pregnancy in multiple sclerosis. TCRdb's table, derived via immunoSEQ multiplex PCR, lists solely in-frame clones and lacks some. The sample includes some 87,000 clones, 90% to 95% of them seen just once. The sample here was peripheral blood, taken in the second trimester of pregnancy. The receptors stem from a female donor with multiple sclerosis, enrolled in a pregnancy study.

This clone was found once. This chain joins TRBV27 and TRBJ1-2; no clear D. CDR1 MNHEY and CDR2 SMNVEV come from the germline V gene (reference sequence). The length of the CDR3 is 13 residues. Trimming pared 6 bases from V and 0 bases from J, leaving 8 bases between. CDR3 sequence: CASRSGPNYGYTF. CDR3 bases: TGTGCCAGCAGATCGGGTCCTAACTATGGCTACACCTTC.

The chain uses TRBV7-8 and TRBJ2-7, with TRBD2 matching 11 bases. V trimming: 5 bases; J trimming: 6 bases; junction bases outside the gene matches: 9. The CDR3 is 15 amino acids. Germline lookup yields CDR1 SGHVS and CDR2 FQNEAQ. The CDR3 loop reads CASSTTSGRWGEQYF. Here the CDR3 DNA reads TGTGCCAGCAGCACCACTAGCGGGAGATGGGGCGAGCAGTACTTC.

The CDR3 DNA reads as TGTGCCAGCAGTGAAACCAGGGGAATTTGGGGCTACACCTTC. Encoded protein: CASSETRGIWGYTF. This chain links TRBV2 with TRBJ1-2; weak D call: TRBD1 (6 bases). CDR3 length: 14 amino acids. In germline, CDR1 is SNHLY, CDR2 FYNNEI. V dropped 2 bases and J dropped 8 bases, with 15 bases sitting between them.

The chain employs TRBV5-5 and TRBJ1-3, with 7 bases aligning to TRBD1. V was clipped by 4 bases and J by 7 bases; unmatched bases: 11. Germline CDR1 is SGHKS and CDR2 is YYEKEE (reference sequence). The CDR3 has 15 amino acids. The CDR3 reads CASSTDRLKHNTIYF. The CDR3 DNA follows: TGTGCCAGCAGCACGGACAGGCTTAAACACAACACCATATATTTT.

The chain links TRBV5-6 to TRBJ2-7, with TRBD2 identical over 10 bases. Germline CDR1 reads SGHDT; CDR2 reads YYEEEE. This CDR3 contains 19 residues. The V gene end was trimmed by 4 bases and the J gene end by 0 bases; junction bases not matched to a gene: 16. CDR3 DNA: TGTGCCAGCAGCGGGAGTATTTTAGCGGGAGGACTTAGCTCCTACGAGCAGTACTTC. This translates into CASSGSILAGGLSSYEQYF.

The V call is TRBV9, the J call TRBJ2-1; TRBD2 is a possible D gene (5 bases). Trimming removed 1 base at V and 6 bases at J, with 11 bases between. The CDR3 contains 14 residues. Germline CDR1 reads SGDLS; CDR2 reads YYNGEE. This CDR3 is CASSVTGSPNEQFF. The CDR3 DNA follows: TGTGCCAGCAGCGTAACGGGGAGCCCCAATGAGCAGTTCTTC.

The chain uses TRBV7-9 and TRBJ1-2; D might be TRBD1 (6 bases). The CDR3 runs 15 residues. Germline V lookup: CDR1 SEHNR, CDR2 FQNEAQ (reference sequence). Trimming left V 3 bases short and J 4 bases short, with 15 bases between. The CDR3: CASSFEGGGIYGYTF. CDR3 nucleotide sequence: TGTGCCAGCAGCTTCGAGGGAGGGGGAATCTATGGCTACACCTTC.